These T cell receptor beta chains were read from a single sample in a study of beta chain features in type 1 diabetes. Clones were read by immunoSEQ multiplex PCR, and TCRdb kept only the in-frame ones, dropping some. The sample includes about 300,000 clones, 8% of them seen just once. Sequenced input: central memory CD4+ T cells from blood. The receptors here all came from a woman under 30 in good health. The CDR3 runs from the conserved cysteine through the conserved F or W. D genes are given only for firm matches. Expanded clones get a size class; other rows say once, few or many, or leave the size out.

size: -; length: 15; V: TRBV2; D: -; J: TRBJ2-3; CDR3: CASREWEAGGDTQYF; DNA: TGTGCCAGCAGAGAGTGGGAGGCTGGGGGTGATACGCAGTATTTT
size: few; length: 16; V: TRBV29-1; D: -; J: TRBJ2-3; CDR3: CSVESSSGLGLDTQYF; DNA: TGCAGCGTTGAGTCGTCTTCAGGACTGGGACTAGATACGCAGTATTTT
size: few; length: 16; V: TRBV5-1; D: -; J: TRBJ1-4; CDR3: CASRPWEPGANEKLFF; DNA: TGCGCCAGCAGACCCTGGGAGCCGGGAGCCAATGAAAAACTGTTTTTT
size: -; length: 16; V: TRBV5-6; D: -; J: TRBJ2-3; CDR3: CASSSFWDPRMDTQYF; DNA: TGTGCCAGCAGCTCATTTTGGGATCCCCGCATGGATACGCAGTATTTT
size: -; length: 16; V: TRBV9; D: TRBD2; J: TRBJ2-5; CDR3: CASSVDTSGARGTQYF; DNA: TGTGCCAGCAGCGTAGATACTAGCGGGGCAAGGGGGACCCAGTACTTC
size: -; length: 15; V: TRBV9; D: TRBD2; J: TRBJ2-3; CDR3: CASNQVAGGTDTQYF; DNA: TGTGCCAGCAACCAAGTAGCGGGGGGCACAGATACGCAGTATTTT
size: few; length: 12; V: TRBV5-6; D: -; J: TRBJ1-5; CDR3: CASSSVYQPQHF; DNA: TGTGCCAGCAGCTCCGTTTATCAGCCCCAGCATTTT
size: -; length: 14; V: TRBV30; D: TRBD2; J: TRBJ2-1; CDR3: CAWKTSGFYNEQFF; DNA: TGTGCCTGGAAAACTAGCGGGTTTTACAATGAGCAGTTCTTC
size: -; length: 15; V: TRBV27; D: -; J: TRBJ2-3; CDR3: CAVSPLTTSTDTQYF; DNA: TGTGCCGTCTCCCCCCTGACGACTAGCACAGATACGCAGTATTTT
size: many; length: 14; V: TRBV7-9; D: -; J: TRBJ1-4; CDR3: CASSAQGHSEKLFF; DNA: TGTGCCAGCAGCGCGCAGGGTCATAGTGAAAAACTGTTTTTT
size: -; length: 17; V: TRBV9; D: -; J: TRBJ2-3; CDR3: CASSVEGGGTYTDTQYF; DNA: TGTGCCAGCAGCGTAGAGGGCGGCGGGACCTACACAGATACGCAGTATTTT
size: -; length: 14; V: TRBV7-9; D: TRBD1; J: TRBJ1-5; CDR3: CASSKTGGNQPQHF; DNA: TGTGCCAGCAGCAAAACAGGGGGCAATCAGCCCCAGCATTTT
size: few; length: 18; V: TRBV7-9; D: TRBD2; J: TRBJ2-3; CDR3: CASDKGTSGGLSTDTQYF; DNA: TGTGCCAGCGACAAAGGGACTAGCGGGGGACTCAGCACAGATACGCAGTATTTT
size: -; length: 15; V: TRBV9; D: -; J: TRBJ2-4; CDR3: CASSVRGQDKNIQYF; DNA: TGTGCCAGCAGCGTAAGGGGACAAGACAAAAACATTCAGTACTTC
size: few; length: 14; V: TRBV4-1; D: -; J: TRBJ2-5; CDR3: CASSPAGQQETQYF; DNA: TGCGCCAGCAGCCCAGCGGGACAGCAAGAGACCCAGTACTTC
size: -; length: 16; V: TRBV2; D: -; J: TRBJ1-2; CDR3: CASSERAETPTYGYTF; DNA: TGTGCCAGCAGTGAACGGGCAGAGACACCTACCTATGGCTACACCTTC
size: few; length: 14; V: TRBV30; D: -; J: TRBJ2-6; CDR3: CAWHTGSGANVLTF; DNA: TGTGCCTGGCATACAGGCTCTGGGGCCAACGTCCTGACTTTC
size: many; length: 15; V: TRBV18; D: -; J: TRBJ2-4; CDR3: CASSPPGDAKNIQYF; DNA: TGTGCCAGCTCCCCCCCAGGGGACGCCAAAAACATTCAGTACTTC
size: many; length: 17; V: TRBV7-2; D: -; J: TRBJ1-3; CDR3: CASSLLGQQYSGNTIYF; DNA: TGTGCCAGCAGCTTATTGGGTCAGCAATACTCTGGAAACACCATATATTTT
size: many; length: 14; V: TRBV27; D: TRBD1; J: TRBJ2-7; CDR3: CASRLGTVSYEQYF; DNA: TGTGCCAGCAGACTCGGGACAGTCTCCTACGAGCAGTACTTC
size: -; length: 15; V: TRBV7-2; D: -; J: TRBJ1-4; CDR3: CASSLGGQPNEKLFF; DNA: TGTGCCAGCAGCTTAGGTGGACAGCCTAATGAAAAACTGTTTTTT
size: few; length: 13; V: TRBV11-3; D: -; J: TRBJ2-1; CDR3: CASSPEGRNEQFF; DNA: TGTGCCAGCAGCCCGGAGGGGCGCAATGAGCAGTTCTTC
size: few; length: 14; V: TRBV7-7; D: -; J: TRBJ2-2; CDR3: CAILRWGDTGELFF; DNA: TGTGCCATCCTCAGGTGGGGGGACACCGGGGAGCTGTTTTTT
size: few; length: 13; V: TRBV7-2; D: -; J: TRBJ1-1; CDR3: CASSLGSDREAFF; DNA: TGTGCCAGCAGCTTAGGTAGTGACAGGGAAGCTTTCTTT
size: -; length: 16; V: TRBV7-2; D: TRBD2; J: TRBJ2-3; CDR3: CASRSSSGRPSDTQYF; DNA: TGTGCCAGCAGGTCTTCTAGCGGGAGGCCTTCAGATACGCAGTATTTT
size: many; length: 16; V: TRBV7-3; D: -; J: TRBJ1-1; CDR3: CASSLDAVRMNTEAFF; DNA: TGTGCCAGCAGCTTAGATGCCGTCCGGATGAACACTGAAGCTTTCTTT
size: few; length: 17; V: TRBV5-6; D: TRBD1; J: TRBJ2-3; CDR3: CASSFGVGTASTDTQYF; DNA: TGTGCCAGCAGCTTCGGGGTCGGGACAGCTAGCACAGATACGCAGTATTTT
size: -; length: 13; V: TRBV4-3; D: -; J: TRBJ1-6; CDR3: CASSPGTNLPLHF; DNA: TGCGCCAGTTCTCCGGGAACAAACTTGCCCCTCCACTTT
size: few; length: 13; V: TRBV2; D: -; J: TRBJ1-4; CDR3: CASNRGVNEKLFF; DNA: TGTGCCAGCAACCGGGGCGTTAATGAAAAACTGTTTTTT
size: many; length: 13; V: TRBV2; D: -; J: TRBJ2-7; CDR3: CASSAESQDEQYF; DNA: TGTGCCAGCAGTGCAGAGTCGCAGGACGAGCAGTACTTC
size: many; length: 17; V: TRBV21-1; D: -; J: TRBJ2-5; CDR3: CASSKRGPTVVWETQYF; DNA: TGTGCCAGCAGCAAACGGGGCCCGACTGTGGTCTGGGAGACCCAGTACTTC
size: few; length: 10; V: TRBV5-1; D: -; J: TRBJ1-5; CDR3: CASSFQPQHF; DNA: TGCGCCAGCAGCTTTCAGCCCCAGCATTTT
size: -; length: 15; V: TRBV9; D: -; J: TRBJ1-5; CDR3: CASSAGGAGNQPQHF; DNA: TGTGCCAGCAGCGCCGGGGGAGCGGGCAATCAGCCCCAGCATTTT
size: many; length: 12; V: TRBV19; D: -; J: TRBJ1-1; CDR3: CASRRRNTEAFF; DNA: TGTGCCAGCCGCCGAAGGAACACTGAAGCTTTCTTT
size: few; length: 14; V: TRBV5-1; D: -; J: TRBJ2-5; CDR3: CASSFGAQQETQYF; DNA: TGCGCCAGCAGCTTTGGGGCCCAACAAGAGACCCAGTACTTC
size: few; length: 14; V: TRBV7-9; D: -; J: TRBJ2-1; CDR3: CASSSRSSYNEQFF; DNA: TGTGCCAGCAGCTCCCGCAGCTCCTACAATGAGCAGTTCTTC
size: -; length: 12; V: TRBV6-5; D: -; J: TRBJ2-5; CDR3: CASSRTSETQYF; DNA: TGTGCCAGCAGTAGGACAAGTGAGACCCAGTACTTC
size: -; length: 12; V: TRBV11-2; D: -; J: TRBJ1-4; CDR3: CASSPQGEKLFF; DNA: TGTGCCAGCTCCCCGCAGGGGGAAAAACTGTTTTTT
size: few; length: 14; V: TRBV28; D: -; J: TRBJ2-1; CDR3: CASSLVQRYNEQFF; DNA: TGTGCCAGCAGTTTAGTCCAGAGATACAATGAGCAGTTCTTC
size: -; length: 14; V: TRBV7-3; D: TRBD1; J: TRBJ2-3; CDR3: CASSLDRASDTQYF; DNA: TGTGCCAGCAGCTTAGACAGGGCTTCCGATACGCAGTATTTT